These T cell receptor beta chains were read from a single sample in a study of graft-versus-host responses after intestinal transplantation. Only in-frame clones appear in the TCRdb table, and some are missing; sequencing was by immunoSEQ multiplex PCR. The sample has approximately 97,000 clones, 75% to 95% seen once; the top ten hold about 0.18%. Antigens for these TCRs are unknown. The sample here was unstimulated CD4+ T cells sorted from spleen or lymph node cells, taken before transplant. Receptors were obtained from a human donor who was the organ donor for an intestinal transplant. CDR3s include the opening cysteine and the closing phenylalanine or tryptophan. A D gene is named only where the DNA matches it firmly.

len,d_gene,v_gene,j_gene,CDR3aa
13,-,TRBV9,TRBJ1-6,CASSVAEGSPLHF
13,-,TRBV7-2,TRBJ1-1,CASSLWSNTEAFF
15,-,TRBV5-1,TRBJ2-3,CASSLTGTSLDTQYF
16,-,TRBV5-4,TRBJ2-2,CASSPASGWGTGELFF
14,TRBD1,TRBV28,TRBJ1-1,CASSFTGGNTEAFF
13,TRBD1,TRBV6-1,TRBJ1-1,CASRGTGNTEAFF
14,TRBD1,TRBV4-1,TRBJ2-7,CASSQGGTGGEQYF
13,-,TRBV19,TRBJ1-1,CASSIVAEAEAFF
16,TRBD2,TRBV11-2,TRBJ2-5,CASRGLAGGRGETQYF
15,TRBD2,TRBV11-2,TRBJ2-3,CASSFLAGGTDTQYF
20,-,TRBV4-1,TRBJ2-1,CASSHRPDSRLGGEGDEQFF